This T cell receptor (beta chain) comes out of a study of blood T cell repertoires in COVID-19. Overall study: Sources were T cells, B-cell-depleted T cells, or PBMCs; the material itself was cDNA or gDNA.

Per the germline V gene, CDR1 is MNHEY and CDR2 is SVGEGT. The CDR3 extends over 17 amino acids. The germline V and J ends were trimmed by 4 bases and 0 bases, with 13 bases remaining between them. Sequencing used immunoSEQ multiplex PCR; TCRdb keeps in-frame clones, though not all of them. The sample carries approximately 150,000 clones, around 82% recorded once. The chain joins TRBV6-2 or TRBV6-3 to TRBJ2-6; unclear D gene. The sequence derives from a woman of 80 years or more with acute or convalescent COVID-19. Sequences were obtained from peripheral blood. This CDR3 reads CASSFFGAVSGANVLTF. DNA for the CDR3: TGTGCCAGCAGTTTCTTCGGTGCCGTCTCTGGGGCCAACGTCCTGACTTTC.